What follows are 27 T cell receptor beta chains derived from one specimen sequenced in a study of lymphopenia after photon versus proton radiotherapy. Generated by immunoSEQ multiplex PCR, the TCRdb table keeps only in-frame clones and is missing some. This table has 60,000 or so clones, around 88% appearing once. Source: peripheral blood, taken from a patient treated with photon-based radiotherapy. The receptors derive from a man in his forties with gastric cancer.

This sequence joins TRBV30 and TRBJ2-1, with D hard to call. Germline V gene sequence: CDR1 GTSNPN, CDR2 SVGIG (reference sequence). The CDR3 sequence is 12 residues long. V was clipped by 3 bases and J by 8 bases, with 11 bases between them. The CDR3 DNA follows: TGTGCCTGGAGCCCCCAGAGCGATGAGCAGTTCTTC. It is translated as CAWSPQSDEQFF.

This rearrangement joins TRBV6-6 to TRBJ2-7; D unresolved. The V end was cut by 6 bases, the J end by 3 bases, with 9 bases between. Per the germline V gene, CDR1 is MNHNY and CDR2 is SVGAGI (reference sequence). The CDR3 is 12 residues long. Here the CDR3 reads CASRSVHYEQYF. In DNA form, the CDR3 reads TGTGCCAGCAGGTCCGTCCACTACGAGCAGTACTTC.

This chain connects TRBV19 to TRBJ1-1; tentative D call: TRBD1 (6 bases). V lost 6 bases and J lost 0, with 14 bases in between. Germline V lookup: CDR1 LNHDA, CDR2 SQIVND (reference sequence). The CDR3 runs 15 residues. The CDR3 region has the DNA TGTGCCAGTAGGCGCCCCGGGACAATGAACACTGAAGCTTTCTTT. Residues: CASRRPGTMNTEAFF.

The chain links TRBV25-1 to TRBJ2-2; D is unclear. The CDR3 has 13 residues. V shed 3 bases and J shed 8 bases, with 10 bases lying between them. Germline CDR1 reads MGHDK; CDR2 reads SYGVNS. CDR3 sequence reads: CASSDSPAGELFF. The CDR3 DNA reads TGTGCCAGCAGTGACAGCCCGGCTGGGGAGCTGTTTTTT.

CDR3 sequence reads: CASSEGQGIAKNIQYF. CDR3 bases: TGTGCCAGCAGCGAGGGACAGGGGATAGCCAAAAACATTCAGTACTTC. The J gene is TRBJ2-4, the V gene TRBV9; 10 nucleotides match TRBD1. CDR3 length: 16 amino acids. Per the germline V gene, CDR1 is SGDLS and CDR2 is YYNGEE. J gave up 0 bases and V 3 bases, and 3 bases lay outside the gene matches.

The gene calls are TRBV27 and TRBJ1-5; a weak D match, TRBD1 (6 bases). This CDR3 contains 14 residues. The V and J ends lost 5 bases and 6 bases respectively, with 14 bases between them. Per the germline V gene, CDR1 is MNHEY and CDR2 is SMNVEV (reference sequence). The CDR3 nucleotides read TGTGCCAGCAGTCTGACAGGAAGGGGTCAGCCCCAGCATTTT. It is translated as CASSLTGRGQPQHF.

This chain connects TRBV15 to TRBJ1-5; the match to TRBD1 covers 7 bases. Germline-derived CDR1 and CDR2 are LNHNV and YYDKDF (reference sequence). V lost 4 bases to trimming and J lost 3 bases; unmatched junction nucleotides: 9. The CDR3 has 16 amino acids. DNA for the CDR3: TGTGCCACCAGCAAGGGAGGGGGCGCGGACAATCAGCCCCAGCATTTT. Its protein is CATSKGGGADNQPQHF.

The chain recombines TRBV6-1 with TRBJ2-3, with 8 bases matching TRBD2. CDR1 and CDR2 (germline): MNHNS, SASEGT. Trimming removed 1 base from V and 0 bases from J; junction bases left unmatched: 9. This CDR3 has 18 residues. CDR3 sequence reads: CASSEVYGGVASTDTQYF. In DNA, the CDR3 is TGTGCCAGCAGTGAAGTTTACGGGGGGGTAGCTAGCACAGATACGCAGTATTTT.

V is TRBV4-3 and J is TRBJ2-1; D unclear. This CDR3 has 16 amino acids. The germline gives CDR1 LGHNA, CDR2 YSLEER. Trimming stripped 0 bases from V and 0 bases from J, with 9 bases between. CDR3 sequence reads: CASSQEELSSYNEQFF. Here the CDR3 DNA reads TGCGCCAGCAGCCAAGAAGAGTTGAGCTCCTACAATGAGCAGTTCTTC.

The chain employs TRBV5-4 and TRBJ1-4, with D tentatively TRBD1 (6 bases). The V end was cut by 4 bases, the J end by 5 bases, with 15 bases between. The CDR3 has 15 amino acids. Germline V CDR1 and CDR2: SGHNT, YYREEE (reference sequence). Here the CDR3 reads CASSDGGGPNEKLFF. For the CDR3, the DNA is TGTGCCAGCAGCGATGGTGGGGGGCCCAATGAAAAACTGTTTTTT.

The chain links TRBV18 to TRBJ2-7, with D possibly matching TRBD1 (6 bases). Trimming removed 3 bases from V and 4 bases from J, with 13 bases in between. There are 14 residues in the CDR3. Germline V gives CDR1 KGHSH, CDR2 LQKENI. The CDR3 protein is CASSPGTQGYEQYF. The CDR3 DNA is TGTGCCAGCTCACCTGGGACACAGGGATACGAGCAGTACTTC.

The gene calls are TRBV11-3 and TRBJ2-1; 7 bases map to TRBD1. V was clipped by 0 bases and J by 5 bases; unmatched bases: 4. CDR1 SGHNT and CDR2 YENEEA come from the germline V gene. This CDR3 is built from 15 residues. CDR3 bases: TGTGCCAGCAGCTTAGATGGGACAGCAGACAATGAGCAGTTCTTC. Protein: CASSLDGTADNEQFF.

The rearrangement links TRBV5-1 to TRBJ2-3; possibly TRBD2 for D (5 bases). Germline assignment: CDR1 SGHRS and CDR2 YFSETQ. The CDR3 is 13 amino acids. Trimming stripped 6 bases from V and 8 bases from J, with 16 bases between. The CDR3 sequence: CASMLAEYGTQYF. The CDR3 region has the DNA TGCGCCAGCATGCTAGCTGAATACGGTACGCAGTATTTT.

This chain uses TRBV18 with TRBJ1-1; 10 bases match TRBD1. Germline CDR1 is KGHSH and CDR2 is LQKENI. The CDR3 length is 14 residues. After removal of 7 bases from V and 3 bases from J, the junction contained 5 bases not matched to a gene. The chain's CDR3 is CASFPGQGYTEAFF. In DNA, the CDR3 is TGTGCCAGCTTCCCGGGACAGGGGTACACTGAAGCTTTCTTT.

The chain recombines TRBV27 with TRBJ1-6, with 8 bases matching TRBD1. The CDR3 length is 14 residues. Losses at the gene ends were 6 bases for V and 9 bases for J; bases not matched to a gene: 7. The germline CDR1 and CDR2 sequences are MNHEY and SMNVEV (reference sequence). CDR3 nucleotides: TGTGCCAGCAGCGCGACAGGGGCGATTTCACCCCTCCACTTT. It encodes CASSATGAISPLHF.

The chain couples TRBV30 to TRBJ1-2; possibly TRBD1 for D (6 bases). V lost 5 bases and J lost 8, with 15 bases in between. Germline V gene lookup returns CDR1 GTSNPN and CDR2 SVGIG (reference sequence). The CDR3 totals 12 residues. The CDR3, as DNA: TGTGCCTGGGACCTCGGGGGGCCGGGCTACACCTTC. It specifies CAWDLGGPGYTF.

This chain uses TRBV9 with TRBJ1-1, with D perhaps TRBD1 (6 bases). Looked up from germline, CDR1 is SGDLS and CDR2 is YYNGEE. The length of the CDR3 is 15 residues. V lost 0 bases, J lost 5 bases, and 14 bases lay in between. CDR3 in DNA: TGTGCCAGCAGCGTAGTGGCGGGGGCATCGACTGAAGCTTTCTTT. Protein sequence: CASSVVAGASTEAFF.

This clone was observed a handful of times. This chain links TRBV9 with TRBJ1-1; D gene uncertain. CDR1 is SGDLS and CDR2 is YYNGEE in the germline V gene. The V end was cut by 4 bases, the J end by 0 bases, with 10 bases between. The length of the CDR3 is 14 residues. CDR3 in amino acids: CASSSEGLNTEAFF. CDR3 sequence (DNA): TGTGCCAGCAGCAGCGAAGGGTTGAACACTGAAGCTTTCTTT.

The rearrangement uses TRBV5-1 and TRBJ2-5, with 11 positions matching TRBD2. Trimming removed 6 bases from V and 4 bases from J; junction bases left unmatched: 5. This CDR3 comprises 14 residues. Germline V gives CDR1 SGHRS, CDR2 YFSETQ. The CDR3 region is CASTQLAGVETQYF. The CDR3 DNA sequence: TGCGCCAGCACCCAACTAGCGGGGGTAGAGACCCAGTACTTC.

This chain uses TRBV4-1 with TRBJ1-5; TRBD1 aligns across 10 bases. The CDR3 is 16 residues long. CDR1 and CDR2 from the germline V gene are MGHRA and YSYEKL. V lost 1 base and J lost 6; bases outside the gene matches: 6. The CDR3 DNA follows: TGCGCCAGCAGCCAAGGAGGAGGACAGGGGGGTCAGCCCCAGCATTTT. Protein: CASSQGGGQGGQPQHF.

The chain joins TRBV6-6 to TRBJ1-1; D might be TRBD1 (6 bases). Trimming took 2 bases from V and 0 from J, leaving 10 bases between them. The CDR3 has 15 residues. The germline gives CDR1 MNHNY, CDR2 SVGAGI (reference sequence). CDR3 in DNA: TGTGCCAGCAGTTACGGACAGAACATGAACACTGAAGCTTTCTTT. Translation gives CASSYGQNMNTEAFF.

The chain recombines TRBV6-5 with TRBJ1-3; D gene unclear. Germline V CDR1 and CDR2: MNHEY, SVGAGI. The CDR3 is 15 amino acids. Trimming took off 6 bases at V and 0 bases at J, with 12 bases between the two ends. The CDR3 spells CASRIDVGSGNTIYF. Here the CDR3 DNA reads TGTGCCAGCAGGATCGACGTTGGCTCTGGAAACACCATATATTTT.

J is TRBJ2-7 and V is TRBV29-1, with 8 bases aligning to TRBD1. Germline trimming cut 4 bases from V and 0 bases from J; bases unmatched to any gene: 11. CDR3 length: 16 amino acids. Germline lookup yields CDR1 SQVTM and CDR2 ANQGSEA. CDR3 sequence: CSVGFDRGPDSYEQYF. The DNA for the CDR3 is TGCAGCGTTGGATTTGACAGGGGTCCTGACTCCTACGAGCAGTACTTC.

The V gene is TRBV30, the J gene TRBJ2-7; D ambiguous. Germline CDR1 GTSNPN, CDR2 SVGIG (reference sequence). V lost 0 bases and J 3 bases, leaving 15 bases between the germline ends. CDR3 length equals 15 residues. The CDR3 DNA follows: TGTGCCTGGAGTGTATACACAGACACTGACTACGAGCAGTACTTC. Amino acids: CAWSVYTDTDYEQYF.

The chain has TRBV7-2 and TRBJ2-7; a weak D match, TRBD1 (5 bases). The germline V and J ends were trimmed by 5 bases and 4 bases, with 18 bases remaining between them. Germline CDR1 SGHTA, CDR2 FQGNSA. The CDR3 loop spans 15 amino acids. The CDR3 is CASSPYVQGPYEQYF. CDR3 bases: TGTGCCAGCAGCCCCTATGTCCAGGGCCCTTACGAGCAGTACTTC. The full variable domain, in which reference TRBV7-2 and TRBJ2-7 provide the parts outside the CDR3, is GAGVSQSPSNKVTEKGKDVELRCDPISGHTALYWYRQSLGQGLEFLIYFQGNSAPDKSGLPSDRFSAERTGGSVSTLTIQRTQQEDSAVYLCASSPYVQGPYEQYFGPGTRLTVT.

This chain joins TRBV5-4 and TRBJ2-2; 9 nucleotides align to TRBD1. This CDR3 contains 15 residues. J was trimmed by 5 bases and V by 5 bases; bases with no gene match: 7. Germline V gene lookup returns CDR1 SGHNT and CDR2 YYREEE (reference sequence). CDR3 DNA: TGTGCCAGCAGTTCCGGGACAGGGCGAACCGGGGAGCTGTTTTTT. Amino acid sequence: CASSSGTGRTGELFF.

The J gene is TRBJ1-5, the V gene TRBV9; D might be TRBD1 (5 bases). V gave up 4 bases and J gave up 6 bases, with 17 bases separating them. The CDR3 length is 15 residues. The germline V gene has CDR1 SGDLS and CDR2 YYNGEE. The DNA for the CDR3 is TGTGCCAGCAGCCCCCACCCGACAGAGGGTCAGCCCCAGCATTTT. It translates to CASSPHPTEGQPQHF. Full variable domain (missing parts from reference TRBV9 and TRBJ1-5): DSGVTQTPKHLITATGQRVTLRCSPRSGDLSVYWYQQSLDQGLQFLIQYYNGEERAKGNILERFSAQQFPDLHSELNLSSLELGDSALYFCASSPHPTEGQPQHFGDGTRLSIL.